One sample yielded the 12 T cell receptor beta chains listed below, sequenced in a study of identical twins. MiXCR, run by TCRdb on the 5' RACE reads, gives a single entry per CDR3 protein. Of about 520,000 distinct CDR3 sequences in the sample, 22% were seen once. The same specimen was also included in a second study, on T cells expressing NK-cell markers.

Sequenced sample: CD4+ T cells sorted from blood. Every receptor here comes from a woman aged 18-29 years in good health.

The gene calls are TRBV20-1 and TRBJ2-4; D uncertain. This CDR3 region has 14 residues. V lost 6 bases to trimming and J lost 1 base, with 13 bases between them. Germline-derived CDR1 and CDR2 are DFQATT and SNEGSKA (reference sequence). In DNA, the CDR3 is TGCAGTGCCGAAACAATGGGCGCCAAAAACATTCAGTACTTC. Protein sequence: CSAETMGAKNIQYF.

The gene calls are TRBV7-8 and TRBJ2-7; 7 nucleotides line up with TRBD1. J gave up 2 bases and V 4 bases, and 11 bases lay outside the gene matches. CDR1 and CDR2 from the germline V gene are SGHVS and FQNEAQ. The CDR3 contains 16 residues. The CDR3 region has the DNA TGTGCCAGCAGCTACGTTCGACAGGGTGGCGCCTACGAGCAGTACTTC. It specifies CASSYVRQGGAYEQYF.

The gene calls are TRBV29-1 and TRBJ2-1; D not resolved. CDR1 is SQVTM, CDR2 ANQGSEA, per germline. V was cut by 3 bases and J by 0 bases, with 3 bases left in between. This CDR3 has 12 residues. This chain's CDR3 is CSVDPSYNEQFF. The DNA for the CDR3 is TGCAGCGTTGATCCCTCCTACAATGAGCAGTTCTTC.

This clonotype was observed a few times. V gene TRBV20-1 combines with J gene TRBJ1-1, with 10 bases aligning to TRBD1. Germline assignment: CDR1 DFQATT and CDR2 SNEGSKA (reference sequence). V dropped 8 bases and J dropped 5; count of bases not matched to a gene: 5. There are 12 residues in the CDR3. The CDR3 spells CSFGQGVTEAFF. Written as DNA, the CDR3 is TGCAGTTTCGGACAGGGGGTTACTGAAGCTTTCTTT.

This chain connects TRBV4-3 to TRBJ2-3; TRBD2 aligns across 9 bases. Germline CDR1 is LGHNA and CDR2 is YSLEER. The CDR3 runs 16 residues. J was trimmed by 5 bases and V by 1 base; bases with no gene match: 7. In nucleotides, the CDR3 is TGCGCCAGCAGCCAAGGGGCGGGAGGGCCCGGAGATACGCAGTATTTT. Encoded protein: CASSQGAGGPGDTQYF.

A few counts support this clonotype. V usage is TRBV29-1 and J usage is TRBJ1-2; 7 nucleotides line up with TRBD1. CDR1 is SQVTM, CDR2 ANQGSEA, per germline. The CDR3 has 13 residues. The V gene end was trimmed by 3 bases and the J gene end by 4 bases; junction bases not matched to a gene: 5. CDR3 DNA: TGCAGCGTTGAGACAGGGCCGAGCTATGGCTACACCTTC. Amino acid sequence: CSVETGPSYGYTF.

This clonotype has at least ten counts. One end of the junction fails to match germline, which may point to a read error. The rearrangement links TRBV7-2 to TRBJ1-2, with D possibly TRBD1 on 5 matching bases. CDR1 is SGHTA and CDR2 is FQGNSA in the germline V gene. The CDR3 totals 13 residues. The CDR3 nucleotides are TGTGCCAGCAGTTTAGGGGCTAACTATGGCTACACCTTC. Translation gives CASSLGANYGYTF.

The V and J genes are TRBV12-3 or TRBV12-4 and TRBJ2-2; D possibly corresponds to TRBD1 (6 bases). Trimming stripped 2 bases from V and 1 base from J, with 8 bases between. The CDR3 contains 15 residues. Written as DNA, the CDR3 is TGTGCCAGCAGTTTATGGGGGCGGAACACCGGGGAGCTGTTTTTT. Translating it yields CASSLWGRNTGELFF.

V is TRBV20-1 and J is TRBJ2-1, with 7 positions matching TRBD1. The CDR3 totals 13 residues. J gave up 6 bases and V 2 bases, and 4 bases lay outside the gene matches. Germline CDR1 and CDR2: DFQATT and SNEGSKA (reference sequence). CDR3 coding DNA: TGCAGTGCTAGATACAGGGGCAGCAATGAGCAGTTCTTC. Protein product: CSARYRGSNEQFF.

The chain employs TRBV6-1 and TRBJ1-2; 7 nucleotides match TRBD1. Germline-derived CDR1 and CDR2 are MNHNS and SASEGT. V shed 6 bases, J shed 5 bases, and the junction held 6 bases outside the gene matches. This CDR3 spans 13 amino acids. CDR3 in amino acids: CASSPGTVYGYTF. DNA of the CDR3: TGTGCCAGCAGCCCCGGGACAGTTTATGGCTACACCTTC.

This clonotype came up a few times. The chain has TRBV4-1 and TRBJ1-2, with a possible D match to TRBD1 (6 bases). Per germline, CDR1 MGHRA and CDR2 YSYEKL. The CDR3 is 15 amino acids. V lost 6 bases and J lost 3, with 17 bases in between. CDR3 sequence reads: CASRGASDRDYGYTF. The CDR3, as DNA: TGCGCCAGCAGGGGGGCTTCGGATCGAGACTATGGCTACACCTTC.

This chain's CDR3 is CAISEGLAGGYEQYF. The CDR3, as DNA: TGTGCCATCAGTGAAGGACTAGCGGGGGGCTACGAGCAGTACTTC. The chain links TRBV10-3 to TRBJ2-7; 14 bases fit TRBD2. The CDR3 consists of 15 residues. In germline, CDR1 is ENHRY, CDR2 SYGVKD. Trimming cost V 3 bases and J 3 bases; bases outside gene matches: 1.